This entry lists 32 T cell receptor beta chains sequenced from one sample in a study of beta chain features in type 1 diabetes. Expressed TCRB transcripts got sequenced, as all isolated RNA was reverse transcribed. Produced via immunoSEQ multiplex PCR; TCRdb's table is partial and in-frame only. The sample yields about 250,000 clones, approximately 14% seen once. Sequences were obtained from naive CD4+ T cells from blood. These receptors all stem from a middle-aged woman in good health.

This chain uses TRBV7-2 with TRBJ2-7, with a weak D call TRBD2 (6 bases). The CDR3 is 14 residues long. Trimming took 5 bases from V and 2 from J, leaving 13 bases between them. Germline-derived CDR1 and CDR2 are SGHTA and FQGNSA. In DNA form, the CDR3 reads TGTGCCAGCAGCACCCAGGAGGGGACCTACGAGCAGTACTTC. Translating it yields CASSTQEGTYEQYF.

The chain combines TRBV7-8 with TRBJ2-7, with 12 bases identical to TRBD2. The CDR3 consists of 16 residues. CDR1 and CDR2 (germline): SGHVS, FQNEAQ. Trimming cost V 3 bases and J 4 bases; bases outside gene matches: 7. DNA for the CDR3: TGTGCCAGCAGCTTCCGACTAGCGGGGGTAGGGTACGAGCAGTACTTC. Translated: CASSFRLAGVGYEQYF.

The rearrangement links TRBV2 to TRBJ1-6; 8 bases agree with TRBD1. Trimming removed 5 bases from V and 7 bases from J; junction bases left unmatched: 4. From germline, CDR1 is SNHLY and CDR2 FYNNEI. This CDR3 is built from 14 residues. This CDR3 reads CASSSDRANSPLHF. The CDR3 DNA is TGTGCCAGCAGTTCGGACAGGGCAAATTCACCCCTCCACTTT.

CDR3 bases: TGTGCCAGCTCTCAGGATAGCAATCAGCCCCAGCATTTT. This translates into CASSQDSNQPQHF. V is TRBV18 and J is TRBJ1-5; unclear D gene. In germline, CDR1 is KGHSH, CDR2 LQKENI. The CDR3 consists of 13 residues. The ends were cut back, 6 bases at V and 0 bases at J, with 6 bases in the middle.

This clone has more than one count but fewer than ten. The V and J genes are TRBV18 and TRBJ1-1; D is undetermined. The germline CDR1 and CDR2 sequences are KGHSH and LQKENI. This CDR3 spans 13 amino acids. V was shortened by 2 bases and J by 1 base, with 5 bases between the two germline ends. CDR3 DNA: TGTGCCAGCTCACCAAGAGGGAACACTGAAGCTTTCTTT. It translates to CASSPRGNTEAFF.

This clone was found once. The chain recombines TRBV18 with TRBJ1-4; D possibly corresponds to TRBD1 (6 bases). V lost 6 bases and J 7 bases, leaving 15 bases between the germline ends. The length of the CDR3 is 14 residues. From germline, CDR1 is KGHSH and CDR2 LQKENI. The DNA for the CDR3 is TGTGCCAGCTCTCCGCGGACAGAGCGTGAAAAACTGTTTTTT. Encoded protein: CASSPRTEREKLFF.

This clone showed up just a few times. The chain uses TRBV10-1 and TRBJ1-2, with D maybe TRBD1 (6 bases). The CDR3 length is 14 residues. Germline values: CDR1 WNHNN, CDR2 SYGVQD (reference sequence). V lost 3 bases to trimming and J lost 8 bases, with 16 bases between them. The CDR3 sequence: CASSEALTGGGYTF. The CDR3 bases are TGCGCCAGCAGTGAAGCCTTGACAGGAGGAGGCTACACCTTC.

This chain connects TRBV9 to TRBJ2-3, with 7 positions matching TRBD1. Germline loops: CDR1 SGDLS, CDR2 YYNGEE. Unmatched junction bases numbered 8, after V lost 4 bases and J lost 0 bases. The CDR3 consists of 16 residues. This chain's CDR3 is CASSIRDRTSTDTQYF. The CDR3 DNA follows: TGTGCCAGCAGCATACGGGACAGAACTAGCACAGATACGCAGTATTTT.

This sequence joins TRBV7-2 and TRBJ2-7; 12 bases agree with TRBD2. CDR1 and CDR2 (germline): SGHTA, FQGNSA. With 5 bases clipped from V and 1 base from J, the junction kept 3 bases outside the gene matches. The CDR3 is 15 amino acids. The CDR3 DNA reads TGTGCCAGCAGCCTCACTAGCGGGGGGTCCTACGAGCAGTACTTC. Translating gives CASSLTSGGSYEQYF.

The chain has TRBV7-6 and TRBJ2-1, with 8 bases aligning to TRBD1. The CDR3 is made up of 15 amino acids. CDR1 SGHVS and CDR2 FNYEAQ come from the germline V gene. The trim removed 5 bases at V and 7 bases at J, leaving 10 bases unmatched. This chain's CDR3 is CASSPRSGGRNEQFF. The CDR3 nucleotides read TGTGCCAGCAGCCCCCGTTCAGGGGGCCGGAATGAGCAGTTCTTC.

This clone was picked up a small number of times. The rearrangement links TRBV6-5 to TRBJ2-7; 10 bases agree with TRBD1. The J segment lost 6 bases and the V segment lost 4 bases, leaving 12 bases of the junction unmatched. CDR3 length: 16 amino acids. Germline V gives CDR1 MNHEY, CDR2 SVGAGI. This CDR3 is CASSSVQTGGEAEQYF. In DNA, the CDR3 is TGTGCCAGCAGTTCGGTCCAGACAGGGGGCGAAGCCGAGCAGTACTTC.

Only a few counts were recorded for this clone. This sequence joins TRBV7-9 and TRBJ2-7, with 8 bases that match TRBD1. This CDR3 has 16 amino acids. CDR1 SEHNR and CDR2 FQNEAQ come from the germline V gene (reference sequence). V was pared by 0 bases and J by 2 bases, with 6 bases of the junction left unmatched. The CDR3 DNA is TGTGCCAGCAGCTTAGCATCCGGGACAGGAGCCTACGAGCAGTACTTC. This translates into CASSLASGTGAYEQYF.

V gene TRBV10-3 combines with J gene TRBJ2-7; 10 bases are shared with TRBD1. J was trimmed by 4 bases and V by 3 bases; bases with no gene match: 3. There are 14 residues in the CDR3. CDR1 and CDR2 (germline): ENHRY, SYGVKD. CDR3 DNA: TGTGCCATCAGTGAAAGACAGGGGGCTTACGAGCAGTACTTC. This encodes CAISERQGAYEQYF.

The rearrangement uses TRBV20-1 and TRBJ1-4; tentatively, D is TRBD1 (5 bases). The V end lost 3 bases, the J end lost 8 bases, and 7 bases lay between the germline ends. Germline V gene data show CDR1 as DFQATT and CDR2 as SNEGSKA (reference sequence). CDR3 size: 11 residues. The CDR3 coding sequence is TGCAGTGCTAGTGGGGCGGAAAAACTGTTTTTT. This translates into CSASGAEKLFF.

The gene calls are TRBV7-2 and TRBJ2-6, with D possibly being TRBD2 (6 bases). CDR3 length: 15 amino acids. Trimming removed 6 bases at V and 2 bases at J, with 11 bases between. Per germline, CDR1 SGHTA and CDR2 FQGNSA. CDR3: CASSPSGAGANVLTF. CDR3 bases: TGTGCCAGCAGTCCCTCGGGGGCTGGGGCCAACGTCCTGACTTTC. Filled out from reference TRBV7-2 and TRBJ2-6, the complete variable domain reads GAGVSQSPSNKVTEKGKDVELRCDPISGHTALYWYRQSLGQGLEFLIYFQGNSAPDKSGLPSDRFSAERTGGSVSTLTIQRTQQEDSAVYLCASSPSGAGANVLTFGAGSRLTVL.

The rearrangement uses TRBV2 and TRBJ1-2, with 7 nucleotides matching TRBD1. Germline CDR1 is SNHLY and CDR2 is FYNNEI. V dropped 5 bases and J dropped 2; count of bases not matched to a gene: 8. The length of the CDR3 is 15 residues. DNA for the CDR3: TGTGCCAGCAGTACAAGGGGGCTGTCCAACTATGGCTACACCTTC. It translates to CASSTRGLSNYGYTF.

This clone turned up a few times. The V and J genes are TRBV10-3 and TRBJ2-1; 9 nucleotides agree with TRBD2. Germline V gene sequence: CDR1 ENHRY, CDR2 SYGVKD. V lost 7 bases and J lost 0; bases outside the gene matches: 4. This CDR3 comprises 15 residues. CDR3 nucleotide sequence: TGTGCCATCAAGTCTAGCGGGGACTCCTACAATGAGCAGTTCTTC. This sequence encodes CAIKSSGDSYNEQFF.

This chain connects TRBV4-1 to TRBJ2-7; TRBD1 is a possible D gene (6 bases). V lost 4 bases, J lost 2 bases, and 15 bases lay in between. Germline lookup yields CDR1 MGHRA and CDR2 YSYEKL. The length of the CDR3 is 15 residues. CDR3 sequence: CASSRVGDKTYEQYF. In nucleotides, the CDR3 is TGCGCCAGCAGCCGAGTAGGGGACAAAACCTACGAGCAGTACTTC.

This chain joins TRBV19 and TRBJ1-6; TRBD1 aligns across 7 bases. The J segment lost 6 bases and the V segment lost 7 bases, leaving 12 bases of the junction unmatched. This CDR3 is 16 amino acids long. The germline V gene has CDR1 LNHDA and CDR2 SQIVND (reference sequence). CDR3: CASTPTPDRRNSPLHF. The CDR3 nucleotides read TGTGCCAGTACCCCGACTCCGGACAGGCGTAATTCACCCCTCCACTTT.

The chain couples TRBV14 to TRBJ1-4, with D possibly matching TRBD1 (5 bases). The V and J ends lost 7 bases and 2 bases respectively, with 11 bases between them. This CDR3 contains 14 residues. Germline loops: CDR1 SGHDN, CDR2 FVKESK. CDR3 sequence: CASKARVTNEKLFF. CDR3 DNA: TGTGCCAGCAAGGCCAGGGTGACTAATGAAAAACTGTTTTTT.

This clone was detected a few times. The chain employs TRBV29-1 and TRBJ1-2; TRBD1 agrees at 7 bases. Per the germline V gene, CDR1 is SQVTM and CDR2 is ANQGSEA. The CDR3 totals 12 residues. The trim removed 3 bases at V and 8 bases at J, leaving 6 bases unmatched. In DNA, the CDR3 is TGCAGCGTTGAGACAGGGTTTTTGGGCTACACCTTC. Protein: CSVETGFLGYTF. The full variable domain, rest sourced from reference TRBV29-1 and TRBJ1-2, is SAVISQKPSRDICQRGTSLTIQCQVDSQVTMMFWYRQQPGQSLTLIATANQGSEATYESGFVIDKFPISRPNLTFSTLTVSNMSPEDSSIYLCSVETGFLGYTFGSGTRLTVV.

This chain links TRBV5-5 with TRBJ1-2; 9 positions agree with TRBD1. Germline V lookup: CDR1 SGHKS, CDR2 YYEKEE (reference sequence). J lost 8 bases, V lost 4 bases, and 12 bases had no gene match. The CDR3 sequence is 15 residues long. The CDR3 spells CASSGRQGDGGGYTF. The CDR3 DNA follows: TGTGCCAGCAGCGGAAGACAGGGGGACGGAGGGGGCTACACCTTC.

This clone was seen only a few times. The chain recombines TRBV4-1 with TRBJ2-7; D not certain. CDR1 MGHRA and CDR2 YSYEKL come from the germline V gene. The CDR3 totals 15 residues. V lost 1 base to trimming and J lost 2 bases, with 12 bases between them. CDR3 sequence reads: CASSQAEVSAYEQYF. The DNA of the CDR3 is TGCGCCAGCAGCCAAGCTGAGGTTTCGGCCTACGAGCAGTACTTC.

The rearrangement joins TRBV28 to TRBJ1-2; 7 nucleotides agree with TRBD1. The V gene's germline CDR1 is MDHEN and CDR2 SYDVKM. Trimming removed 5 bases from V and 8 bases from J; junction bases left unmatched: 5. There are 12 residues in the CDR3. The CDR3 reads CASSPRGRGYTF. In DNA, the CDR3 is TGTGCCAGCAGTCCGAGGGGGCGCGGCTACACCTTC.

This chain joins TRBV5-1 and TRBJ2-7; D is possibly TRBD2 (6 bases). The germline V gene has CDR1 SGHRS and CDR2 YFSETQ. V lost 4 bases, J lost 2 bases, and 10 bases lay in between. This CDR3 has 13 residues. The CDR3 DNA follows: TGCGCCAGCAGCAAGGAGGGTCCCTACGAGCAGTACTTC. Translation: CASSKEGPYEQYF.

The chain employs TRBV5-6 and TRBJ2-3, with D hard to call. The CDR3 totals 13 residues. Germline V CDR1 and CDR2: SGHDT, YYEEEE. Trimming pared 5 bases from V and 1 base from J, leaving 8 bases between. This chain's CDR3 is CASSYVGTDTQYF. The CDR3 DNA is TGTGCCAGCAGTTATGTTGGCACAGATACGCAGTATTTT. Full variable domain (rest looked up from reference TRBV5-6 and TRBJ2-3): DAGVTQSPTHLIKTRGQQVTLRCSPKSGHDTVSWYQQALGQGPQFIFQYYEEEERQRGNFPDRFSGHQFPNYSSELNVNALLLGDSALYLCASSYVGTDTQYFGPGTRLTVL.

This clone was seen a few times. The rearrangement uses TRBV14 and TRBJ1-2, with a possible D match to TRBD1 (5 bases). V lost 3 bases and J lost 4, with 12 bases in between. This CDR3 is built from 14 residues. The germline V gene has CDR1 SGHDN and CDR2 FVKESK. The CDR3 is CASSHLWGGYGYTF. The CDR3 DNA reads TGTGCCAGCAGCCACCTCTGGGGGGGCTATGGCTACACCTTC.

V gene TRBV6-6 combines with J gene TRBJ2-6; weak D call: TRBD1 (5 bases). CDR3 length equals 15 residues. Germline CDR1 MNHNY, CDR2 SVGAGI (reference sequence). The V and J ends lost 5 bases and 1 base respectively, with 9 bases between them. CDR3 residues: CASSIQGSGANVLTF. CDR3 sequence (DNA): TGTGCCAGCAGTATCCAGGGTTCTGGGGCCAACGTCCTGACTTTC.

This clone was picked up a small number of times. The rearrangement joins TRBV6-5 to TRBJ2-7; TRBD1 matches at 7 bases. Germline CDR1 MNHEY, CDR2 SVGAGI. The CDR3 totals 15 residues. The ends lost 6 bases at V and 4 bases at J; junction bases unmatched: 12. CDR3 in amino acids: CASRTYGDSIYEQYF. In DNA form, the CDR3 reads TGTGCCAGCAGGACATACGGGGACAGTATTTACGAGCAGTACTTC.

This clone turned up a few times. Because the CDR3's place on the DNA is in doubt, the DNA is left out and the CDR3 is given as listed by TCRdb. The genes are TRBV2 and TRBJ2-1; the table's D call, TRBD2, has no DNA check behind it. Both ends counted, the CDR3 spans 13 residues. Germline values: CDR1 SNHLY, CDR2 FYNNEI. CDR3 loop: CASSEVGGGALIF.

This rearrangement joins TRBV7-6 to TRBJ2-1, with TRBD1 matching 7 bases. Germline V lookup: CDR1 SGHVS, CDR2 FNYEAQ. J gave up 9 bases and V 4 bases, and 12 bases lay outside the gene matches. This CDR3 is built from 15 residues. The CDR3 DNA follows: TGTGCCAGCAGCTCTATGACAGGGAGATTTAGTGAGCAGTTCTTC. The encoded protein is CASSSMTGRFSEQFF. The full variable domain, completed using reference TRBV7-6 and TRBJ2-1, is GAGVSQSPRYKVTKRGQDVALRCDPISGHVSLYWYRQALGQGPEFLTYFNYEAQQDKSGLPNDRFSAERPEGSISTLTIQRTEQRDSAMYRCASSSMTGRFSEQFFGPGTRLTVL.

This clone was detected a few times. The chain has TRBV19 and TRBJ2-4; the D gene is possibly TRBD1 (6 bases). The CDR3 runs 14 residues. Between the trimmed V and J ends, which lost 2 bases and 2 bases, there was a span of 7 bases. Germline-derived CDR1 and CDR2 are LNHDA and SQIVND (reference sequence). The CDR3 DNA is TGTGCCAGTAGTATAACAGGGTCCAAAAACATTCAGTACTTC. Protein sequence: CASSITGSKNIQYF.